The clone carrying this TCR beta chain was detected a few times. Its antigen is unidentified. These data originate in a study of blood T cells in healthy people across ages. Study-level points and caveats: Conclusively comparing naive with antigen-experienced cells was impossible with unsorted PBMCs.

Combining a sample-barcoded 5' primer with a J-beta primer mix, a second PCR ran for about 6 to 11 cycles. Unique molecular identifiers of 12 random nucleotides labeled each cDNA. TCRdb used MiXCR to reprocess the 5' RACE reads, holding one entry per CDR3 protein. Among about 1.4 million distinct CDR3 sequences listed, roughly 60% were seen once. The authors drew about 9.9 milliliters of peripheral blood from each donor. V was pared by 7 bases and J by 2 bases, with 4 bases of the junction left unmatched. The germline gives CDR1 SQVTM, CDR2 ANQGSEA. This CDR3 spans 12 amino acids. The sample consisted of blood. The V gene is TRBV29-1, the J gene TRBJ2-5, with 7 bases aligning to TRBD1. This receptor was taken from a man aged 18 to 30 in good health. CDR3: CSGRQGQETQYF. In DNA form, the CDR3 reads TGCAGCGGTAGACAGGGTCAAGAGACCCAGTACTTC.